This record covers a single TCR beta chain. These data originate in a study of blood T cell repertoires in COVID-19. Study-wide background: From the United States, Italy and Spain came samples of acute and convalescent COVID-19. Sample material is recorded as cDNA or gDNA derived from T cells, B-cell-depleted T cells, or PBMCs.

Repertoires were generated with immunoSEQ multiplex PCR, while TCRdb's copy carries only in-frame clones and drops some. Among some 45,000 clones, 65% to 85% were seen once, and the ten largest hold roughly 8%. The CDR3 loop spans 16 amino acids. V lost 0 bases to trimming and J lost 2 bases; unmatched junction nucleotides: 7. Germline CDR1 and CDR2: SGHRS and YFSETQ. Source material: peripheral blood. This receptor was taken from an elderly man in a cohort sampled during active COVID-19. V is TRBV5-1 and J is TRBJ1-2; 7 bases agree with TRBD1. CDR3 DNA: TGCGCCAGCAGCTTGGGACAGGGAGTGATAAACTATGGCTACACCTTC. It is translated as CASSLGQGVINYGYTF.